The sequence of this TCR beta chain was determined in a study of memory CD8 T cells in hepatitis C reinfection. Across the study: A couple of donors resolved primary infection, then developed chronic reinfection. Pre-reinfection samples were taken 55 to 20 weeks before detection.

Per germline, CDR1 GTSNPN and CDR2 SVGIG (reference sequence). The V end was cut by 1 base, the J end by 4 bases, with 13 bases between. The CDR3 has 15 residues. General study points: With about 5 donors, public clonotype conclusions could not be definitive.

TCRdb keeps only in-frame clones here, not all; method: immunoSEQ multiplex PCR. The top ten clones hold 1% of a sample with 45,000 to 65,000 clones, around 92% of them seen once. As regards this clone: The antigen remains undetermined.

The time point denotes: pre-reinfection, 55 to 20 weeks before reinfection detection. The sorted cells went straight to TCR sequencing with no prior in vitro expansion. At all three reinfection time points, viable CD3+ CD8+ CD45RO- cells from two donors served as controls. Sample: naive CD8+ T cells sorted from blood. The rearrangement uses TRBV30 and TRBJ1-4; the D gene is possibly TRBD1 (5 bases). This receptor was identified in a man in his late teens or twenties with hepatitis C virus infection. The CDR3 nucleotides are TGTGCCTGGAGTGACCAACGGGGGTTTAATGAAAAACTGTTTTTT. Translating gives CAWSDQRGFNEKLFF.